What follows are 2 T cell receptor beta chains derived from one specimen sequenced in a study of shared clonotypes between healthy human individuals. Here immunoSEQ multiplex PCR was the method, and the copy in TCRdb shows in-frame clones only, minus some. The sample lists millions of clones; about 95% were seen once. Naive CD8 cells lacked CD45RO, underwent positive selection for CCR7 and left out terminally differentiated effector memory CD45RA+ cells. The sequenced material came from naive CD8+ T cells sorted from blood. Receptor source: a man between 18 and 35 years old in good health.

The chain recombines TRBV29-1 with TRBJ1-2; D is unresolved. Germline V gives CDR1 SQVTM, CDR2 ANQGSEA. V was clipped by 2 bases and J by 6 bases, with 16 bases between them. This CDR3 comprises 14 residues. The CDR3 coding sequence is TGCAGCGTTGAATCAGGTTCTTCTAGAGATGGCTACACCTTC. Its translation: CSVESGSSRDGYTF.

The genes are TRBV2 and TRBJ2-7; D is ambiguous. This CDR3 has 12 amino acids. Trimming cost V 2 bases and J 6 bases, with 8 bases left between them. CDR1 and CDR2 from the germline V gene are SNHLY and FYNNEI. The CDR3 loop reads CASSENILEQYF. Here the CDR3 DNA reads TGTGCCAGCAGTGAAAATATTCTCGAGCAGTACTTC.